This TCR beta chain was sequenced in a study of blood T cell repertoires in COVID-19. The wider study: COVID-19 samples, acute and convalescent, were from the United States, Italy and Spain. T cells, B-cell-depleted T cells, or PBMCs provided the cDNA or gDNA that served as material.

Original processing methods: Estimation of nucleated cell counts was performed using reference gene primer amplification. The protocol was immunoSEQ multiplex PCR, while the TCRdb copy is restricted to in-frame clones and leaves out a portion. V, J and clone size were drawn from that table, and D and trimming were deduced from the DNA. The table records over 75,000 clones, roughly 88% of them present only once. The CDR3 extends over 14 amino acids. Trimming stripped 9 bases from V and 0 bases from J, with 15 bases between. The germline V gene has CDR1 MDHEN and CDR2 SYDVKM. This clone was seen a handful of times.

This sequence originates from a man over 45 with COVID-19, enrolled during active disease. The V and J genes are TRBV28 and TRBJ2-7; D perhaps matches TRBD1 (5 bases). Specimen: peripheral blood. CDR3 residues: CASIDSLSSYEQYF. Written as DNA, the CDR3 is TGTGCCAGTATCGACAGCCTAAGCTCCTACGAGCAGTACTTC.